The 22 T cell receptor beta chains below were found in one sample sequenced in a study of blood T cell repertoires in COVID-19. The protocol was immunoSEQ multiplex PCR, while the TCRdb copy is restricted to in-frame clones and leaves out a portion. This table has under 300,000 clones, 88% appearing once. The sequenced sample was PBMCs or T cells enriched from blood (not recorded which). These receptors all come from a woman between 55 and 75 years old in a cohort exposed to, infected with or recovered from COVID-19 (not recorded which).

The rearrangement links TRBV28 to TRBJ1-2, with D uncertain. There are 13 residues in the CDR3. Per the germline V gene, CDR1 is MDHEN and CDR2 is SYDVKM. The V and J ends lost 7 bases and 0 bases respectively, with 9 bases between them. The DNA for the CDR3 is TGTGCCAGCAACGCGGGTACTAACTATGGCTACACCTTC. Translation: CASNAGTNYGYTF.

This clone appeared once. The chain has TRBV27 and TRBJ1-1, with 7 bases matching TRBD1. The CDR3 covers 13 residues. The junction had 4 bases not matched to a gene; V was cut back by 3 bases and J by 6 bases. Germline V lookup: CDR1 MNHEY, CDR2 SMNVEV (reference sequence). CDR3 amino acids: CASSFRGQAEAFF. The CDR3 bases are TGTGCCAGCAGTTTCCGCGGACAGGCTGAAGCTTTCTTT.

The chain combines TRBV11-1 with TRBJ2-5; D is unresolved. Germline V gives CDR1 SGHAT, CDR2 FQDESV (reference sequence). V shed 4 bases and J shed 2 bases, with 17 bases lying between them. The CDR3 length is 16 residues. Written as DNA, the CDR3 is TGTGCCAGCAGCTACGGCTCGAGACTTCCACAAGAGACCCAGTACTTC. Translation gives CASSYGSRLPQETQYF.

The genes are TRBV24-1 and TRBJ1-4; 7 bases match TRBD1. The V segment lost 4 bases and the J segment 8 bases; nucleotides outside the gene matches: 9. This CDR3 contains 15 residues. Germline CDR1 KGHDR, CDR2 SFDVKD. The CDR3: CATSDPRGADEKLFF. In DNA, the CDR3 is TGTGCCACCAGTGACCCCAGGGGGGCGGACGAAAAACTGTTTTTT.

The chain has TRBV11-1 and TRBJ2-3; D might be TRBD2 (6 bases). Trimming left V 4 bases short and J 7 bases short, with 12 bases between. The CDR3 spans 13 residues. From germline, CDR1 is SGHAT and CDR2 FQDESV (reference sequence). CDR3 DNA: TGTGCCAGCAGCTCGGGAGTAGGTTATACGCAGTATTTT. It yields the protein CASSSGVGYTQYF.

The chain recombines TRBV18 with TRBJ1-1; D gene ambiguous. V lost 0 bases to trimming and J lost 9 bases, with 11 bases between them. Germline CDR1 reads KGHSH; CDR2 reads LQKENI. The CDR3 is 13 amino acids. CDR3 coding DNA: TGTGCCAGCTCACCACCGGGCCGCAACAAAGCTTTCTTT. Its translation: CASSPPGRNKAFF.

V usage is TRBV25-1 and J usage is TRBJ1-1; the D is unclear. V lost 6 bases, J lost 4 bases, and 9 bases lay in between. Germline CDR1 reads MGHDK; CDR2 reads SYGVNS. The CDR3 sequence is 12 residues long. The chain's CDR3 is CASRRGITEAFF. CDR3 sequence (DNA): TGTGCCAGCAGGAGAGGGATCACTGAAGCTTTCTTT.

Written as DNA, the CDR3 is TGTGCCAGCAGCTGGGGGGGGAAAGAGACCCAGTACTTC. Translated, it gives CASSWGGKETQYF. The chain has TRBV5-4 and TRBJ2-5; 7 nucleotides line up with TRBD2. The CDR3 contains 13 residues. CDR1 is SGHNT and CDR2 is YYREEE in the germline V gene (reference sequence). V shed 3 bases, J shed 3 bases, and the junction held 2 bases outside the gene matches.

This clone was counted a few times. The chain uses TRBV5-1 and TRBJ2-7; possibly TRBD2 for D (5 bases). The CDR3 covers 14 residues. Germline V CDR1 and CDR2: SGHRS, YFSETQ. V lost 2 bases and J 5 bases, leaving 14 bases between the germline ends. The CDR3 coding sequence is TGCGCCAGCAGCTTTGAGGGATGGAAAAACGAGCAGTACTTC. This translates into CASSFEGWKNEQYF.

V and J are TRBV30 and TRBJ2-2; unclear D gene. Trimming pared 0 bases from V and 2 bases from J, leaving 7 bases between. The germline V gene encodes CDR1 GTSNPN and CDR2 SVGIG (reference sequence). The CDR3 sequence is 14 residues long. This CDR3 is CAWSVLYNTGELFF. CDR3 bases: TGTGCCTGGAGTGTTCTCTATAACACCGGGGAGCTGTTTTTT.

CDR3 sequence: CASSSSAIDRYKSYEQYF. The DNA for the CDR3 is TGTGCCAGCAGTTCTTCAGCTATAGACAGGTATAAGTCCTACGAGCAGTACTTC. This rearrangement joins TRBV28 to TRBJ2-7; TRBD1 might be the D (6 bases). This CDR3 region has 18 residues. V lost 4 bases and J 1 base, leaving 23 bases between the germline ends. CDR1 is MDHEN and CDR2 is SYDVKM in the germline V gene.

This rearrangement joins TRBV29-1 to TRBJ2-2, with D perhaps matching TRBD1 (5 bases). The CDR3 runs 14 residues. Trimming pared 3 bases from V and 1 base from J, leaving 9 bases between. Germline loops: CDR1 SQVTM, CDR2 ANQGSEA. The DNA of the CDR3 is TGCAGCGTTGATGAGCAGGGGAACACCGGGGAGCTGTTTTTT. It yields the protein CSVDEQGNTGELFF.

Comments on this clone: This same CDR3 is encoded by further DNA sequences in the sample. In nucleotides, the CDR3 is TGTGCCAGCAGCGTAGGGCTAGCGGGAACGTACGAGCAGTACTTC. Its translation is CASSVGLAGTYEQYF. The chain has TRBV9 and TRBJ2-7, with TRBD2 matching over 9 bases. V was clipped by 0 bases and J by 4 bases; unmatched bases: 5. Germline CDR1 and CDR2: SGDLS and YYNGEE. This CDR3 comprises 15 residues.

This chain connects TRBV7-3 to TRBJ2-5; no definite D call. There are 14 residues in the CDR3. Trimming left V 0 bases short and J 2 bases short, with 7 bases between. Germline CDR1 SGHTA, CDR2 FQGTGA. The CDR3 DNA is TGTGCCAGCAGCTTAACGTCCACACAAGAGACCCAGTACTTC. Its translation is CASSLTSTQETQYF.

V gene TRBV18 combines with J gene TRBJ1-1; 10 bases map to TRBD1. Trimming took 4 bases from V and 2 from J; bases not matched to a gene: 4. The germline CDR1 and CDR2 sequences are KGHSH and LQKENI. CDR3 size: 15 residues. The CDR3 nucleotides are TGTGCCAGCTCACTAGGACAGGGGGGAAACACTGAAGCTTTCTTT. Translated, it gives CASSLGQGGNTEAFF.

The rearrangement uses TRBV5-1 and TRBJ1-4, with unresolved D. V lost 5 bases and J 4 bases, leaving 9 bases between the germline ends. CDR3 length: 13 amino acids. The V gene's germline CDR1 is SGHRS and CDR2 YFSETQ. The chain's CDR3 is CASSTALNEKLFF. CDR3 nucleotides: TGCGCCAGCAGTACTGCCCTTAATGAAAAACTGTTTTTT.

The chain links TRBV7-3 to TRBJ2-5; D not resolved. The V and J ends lost 6 bases and 1 base respectively, with 15 bases between them. Germline CDR1 SGHTA, CDR2 FQGTGA. CDR3 size: 15 residues. In DNA, the CDR3 is TGTGCCAGCAGTTTAGGGCCCCAACCCCAAGAGACCCAGTACTTC. Its translation: CASSLGPQPQETQYF.

J is TRBJ1-5 and V is TRBV18; a possible D gene is TRBD1 (6 bases). Trimming pared 3 bases from V and 3 bases from J, leaving 15 bases between. This CDR3 contains 16 residues. CDR1 is KGHSH and CDR2 is LQKENI in the germline V gene. The CDR3 loop reads CASSPYRDKNNQPQHF. For the CDR3, the DNA is TGTGCCAGCTCACCTTACAGGGACAAGAACAATCAGCCCCAGCATTTT. The entire variable domain, with the rest obtained from reference TRBV18 and TRBJ1-5, is as follows: NAGVMQNPRHLVRRRGQEARLRCSPMKGHSHVYWYRQLPEEGLKFMVYLQKENIIDESGMPKERFSAEFPKEGPSILRIQQVVRGDSAAYFCASSPYRDKNNQPQHFGDGTRLSIL.

This clone is a singleton in its sample. The J gene is TRBJ1-2, the V gene TRBV30; D not resolved. The CDR3 totals 14 residues. Germline V lookup: CDR1 GTSNPN, CDR2 SVGIG (reference sequence). V was shortened by 1 base and J by 0 bases, with 9 bases between the two germline ends. In nucleotides, the CDR3 is TGTGCCTGGAGTGGGGCAAGCACTAACTATGGCTACACCTTC. Translating it yields CAWSGASTNYGYTF.

With regard to this clone: Germline and junction disagree at one end, which may indicate a read error. The CDR3 sequence: CVTSDFGRGSRNEQFF. Here the CDR3 DNA reads TGTGTCACCAGTGATTTCGGCAGGGGGTCTAGGAATGAGCAGTTCTTC. The chain couples TRBV24-1 to TRBJ2-1, with TRBD1 matching over 7 bases. The CDR3 runs to 16 residues. Germline assignment: CDR1 KGHDR and CDR2 SFDVKD.

The genes are TRBV5-6 and TRBJ2-7; 8 positions match TRBD1. With 4 bases clipped from V and 5 bases from J, the junction kept 8 bases outside the gene matches. CDR3 length: 14 residues. Germline V gene sequence: CDR1 SGHDT, CDR2 YYEEEE. The CDR3 coding sequence is TGTGCCAGCAGCCCCAGGACAGGGTTCGACGAGCAGTACTTC. Translated, it gives CASSPRTGFDEQYF.

V gene TRBV15 combines with J gene TRBJ2-3, with TRBD2 matching over 7 bases. CDR3 length: 16 amino acids. Germline V CDR1 and CDR2: LNHNV, YYDKDF (reference sequence). J was trimmed by 6 bases and V by 5 bases; bases with no gene match: 14. CDR3 sequence reads: CATSVPRGGRRDTQYF. Here the CDR3 DNA reads TGTGCCACCAGCGTCCCCCGGGGCGGGAGAAGGGATACGCAGTATTTT.